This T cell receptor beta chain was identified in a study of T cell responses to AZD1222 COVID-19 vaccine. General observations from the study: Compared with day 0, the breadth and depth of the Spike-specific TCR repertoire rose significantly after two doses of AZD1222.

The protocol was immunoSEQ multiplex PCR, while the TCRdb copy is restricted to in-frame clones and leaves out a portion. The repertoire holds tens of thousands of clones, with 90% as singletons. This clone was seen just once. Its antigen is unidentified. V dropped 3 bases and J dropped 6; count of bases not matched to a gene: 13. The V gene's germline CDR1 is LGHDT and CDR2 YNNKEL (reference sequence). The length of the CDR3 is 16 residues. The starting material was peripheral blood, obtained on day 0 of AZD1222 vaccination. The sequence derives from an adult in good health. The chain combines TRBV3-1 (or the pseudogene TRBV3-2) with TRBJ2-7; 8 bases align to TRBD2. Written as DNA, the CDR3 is TGTGCCAGCAGCCAGCGGGGGGCCCACCGGGGGGGCGAGCAGTACTTC. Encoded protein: CASSQRGAHRGGEQYF.